These T cell receptor beta chains were read from a single sample in a study of CD4 T cells in relation to SARS-CoV-2 and coronaviruses. TCRdb's copy holds only in-frame clones and misses some; the assay was immunoSEQ multiplex PCR. The repertoire consists of 20,000 or so clones, with around 80% occurring once and the leading ten covering about a fifth. Their specific antigens are unknown. The sequenced sample consisted of CD4+ T cells from PBMCs, cultured in vitro. These receptors were obtained from a human donor in good health. CDR3s include the opening cysteine and the closing phenylalanine or tryptophan. D genes are given only for firm matches. Only part of the rows carry a size: once, few, many, or a class if the clone is expanded.

13	TRBJ1-5	.	TRBV19	.	CASSPWSNQPQHF	TGTGCCAGTAGTCCGTGGAGCAATCAGCCCCAGCATTTT
16	TRBJ2-5	TRBD2	TRBV5-1	.	CASSLAGEGGQETQYF	TGCGCCAGCAGCTTGGCCGGGGAGGGAGGGCAAGAGACCCAGTACTTC
17	TRBJ2-2	TRBD1	TRBV30	.	CAWSSGRGSGNTGELFF	TGTGCCTGGAGTTCGGGCAGGGGGAGTGGGAACACCGGGGAGCTGTTTTTT
13	TRBJ1-1	.	TRBV30	.	CAWIPNSNTEAFF	TGTGCCTGGATCCCGAATTCGAACACTGAAGCTTTCTTT
16	TRBJ1-4	TRBD1	TRBV2	few	CASSQQGGTTNEKLFF	TGTGCCAGCAGTCAGCAAGGGGGCACAACTAATGAAAAACTGTTTTTT
20	TRBJ2-6	TRBD1	TRBV11-2	once	CASSLEIWDSYSSGANVLTF	TGTGCCAGCAGCTTAGAAATTTGGGACAGTTATAGCTCTGGGGCCAACGTCCTGACTTTC
15	TRBJ2-5	.	TRBV14	.	CASSPGHGPQETQYF	TGTGCCAGCAGCCCCGGACATGGCCCTCAAGAGACCCAGTACTTC
18	TRBJ2-2	TRBD1	TRBV5-1	once	CASSLGWTGGPWSGELFF	TGCGCCAGCAGCTTGGGGTGGACAGGGGGCCCCTGGTCCGGGGAGCTGTTTTTT
12	TRBJ2-5	.	TRBV30	.	CAWTGIKETQYF	TGTGCCTGGACAGGTATCAAAGAGACCCAGTACTTC
14	TRBJ2-5	.	TRBV5-1	.	CASSPREGRLTQYF	TGCGCCAGCAGCCCCCGAGAGGGTCGCTTAACCCAGTACTTC
12	TRBJ2-2	.	TRBV12-3/TRBV12-4	.	CASRLLTGELFF	TGTGCCAGCAGATTACTCACCGGGGAGCTGTTTTTT
15	TRBJ2-7	.	TRBV19	.	CASSPGRGAVYEQYF	TGTGCCAGTAGTCCCGGTCGGGGGGCGGTTTACGAGCAGTACTTC
14	TRBJ2-1	.	TRBV6-5	.	CASSYLSGESREFF	TGTGCCAGCAGTTACCTTTCGGGCGAGTCAAGGGAGTTCTTC
15	TRBJ1-4	TRBD1	TRBV28	.	CASSYTGTGVLGLFF	TGTGCCAGCAGTTACACCGGGACAGGGGTCTTGGGACTGTTTTTT
15	TRBJ2-1	TRBD2	TRBV7-2	.	CASSRGLGSYNEQFF	TGTGCCAGCAGCAGGGGACTAGGCTCCTACAATGAGCAGTTCTTC
15	TRBJ2-1	TRBD2	TRBV5-1	once	CASSYTGTSFDEQFF	TGCGCCAGCAGCTATACCGGGACTAGCTTCGATGAGCAGTTCTTC
13	TRBJ1-1	.	TRBV6-5	.	CASSYHRNTEAFF	TGTGCCAGCAGTTATCACAGAAACACTGAAGCTTTCTTT
16	TRBJ1-2	.	TRBV18	.	CASSLFDLGANYGYTF	TGTGCCAGCTCACTTTTTGATTTGGGTGCTAACTATGGCTACACCTTC
14	TRBJ2-5	TRBD1	TRBV18	.	CASSSTGAPSGQYF	TGTGCCAGCTCATCGACAGGGGCGCCTTCGGGCCAGTACTTC
18	TRBJ2-7	TRBD2	TRBV6-1	.	CASSVRRAGGDSSYEQYF	TGTGCCAGCAGTGTACGGCGGGCGGGGGGCGATTCTTCCTACGAGCAGTACTTC
17	TRBJ2-2	.	TRBV18	.	CASSPLGASGGTGELFF	TGTGCCAGCTCACCACTAGGAGCCTCCGGGGGCACCGGGGAGCTGTTTTTT
12	TRBJ1-5	.	TRBV2	.	CASRQGGQPQHF	TGTGCCAGCAGACAGGGAGGTCAGCCCCAGCATTTT
16	TRBJ2-3	.	TRBV4-1	.	CASSQDKASAADTQYF	TGCGCCAGCAGCCAAGATAAGGCGTCGGCTGCAGATACGCAGTATTTT
15	TRBJ1-1	.	TRBV5-5	.	CASSLIIGSNTEAFF	TGTGCCAGCAGCTTGATTATCGGATCGAACACTGAAGCTTTCTTT
17	TRBJ2-2	TRBD2	TRBV9	.	CASSPAALAGVGGELFF	TGTGCCAGCAGCCCAGCCGCATTAGCGGGAGTAGGCGGGGAGCTGTTTTTT
14	TRBJ2-1	.	TRBV6-6	.	CASSYGEINNEQFF	TGTGCCAGCAGTTACGGGGAGATCAACAATGAGCAGTTCTTC
17	TRBJ2-1	.	TRBV10-3	.	CAISESGVASSYNEQFF	TGTGCCATCAGTGAGTCGGGAGTAGCTAGCTCCTACAATGAGCAGTTCTTC
18	TRBJ2-5	TRBD2	TRBV18	.	CASSLRWTSGSGGETQYF	TGTGCCAGCTCACTCCGCTGGACTAGCGGGAGCGGAGGAGAGACCCAGTACTTC
15	TRBJ2-6	.	TRBV28	.	CASSSPQGWANVLTF	TGTGCCAGCAGTTCTCCCCAGGGTTGGGCCAACGTCCTGACTTTC
15	TRBJ2-2	.	TRBV3-1/TRBV3-2	once	CASSQASSHTGELFF	TGTGCCAGCAGCCAAGCTAGCTCCCACACCGGGGAGCTGTTTTTT
15	TRBJ1-2	TRBD1	TRBV5-1	once	CASSLGQGPYYGYTF	TGCGCCAGCAGCTTGGGACAGGGTCCCTACTATGGCTACACCTTC
13	TRBJ2-5	.	TRBV5-1	.	CASSLRPQETQYF	TGCGCCAGCAGCTTGCGCCCCCAAGAGACCCAGTACTTC
15	TRBJ1-1	TRBD1	TRBV6-5	once	CASSYLDRENTEAFF	TGTGCCAGCAGTTACCTCGACAGGGAGAACACTGAAGCTTTCTTT
13	TRBJ2-7	.	TRBV28	.	CASSFGRNYEQYF	TGTGCCAGCAGTTTCGGACGGAACTACGAGCAGTACTTC
13	TRBJ1-1	.	TRBV28	.	CATGGQGNTEAFF	TGTGCCACCGGGGGGCAGGGGAACACTGAAGCTTTCTTT
15	TRBJ2-1	.	TRBV6-1	.	CASSEGTNSYNEQFF	TGTGCCAGCAGTGAAGGGACTAACTCCTACAATGAGCAGTTCTTC
13	TRBJ1-5	.	TRBV6-5	.	CASAQAPNQPQHF	TGTGCCAGCGCGCAGGCCCCCAATCAGCCCCAGCATTTT
15	TRBJ1-1	TRBD1	TRBV5-6	few	CASTGTGAGHTEAFF	TGTGCCAGCACCGGGACAGGGGCGGGACACACTGAAGCTTTCTTT
15	TRBJ2-7	TRBD1	TRBV7-3	.	CASSLQGQGANEQYF	TGTGCCAGCAGCTTACAGGGACAGGGGGCCAACGAGCAGTACTTC
16	TRBJ1-6	.	TRBV28	.	CASSPRSMLINSPLHF	TGTGCCAGCAGCCCCCGGAGTATGTTGATTAATTCACCCCTCCACTTT
14	TRBJ2-7	TRBD2	TRBV7-8	.	CASKTSGRMYEQYF	TGTGCCAGCAAGACTAGCGGGAGGATGTACGAGCAGTACTTC
16	TRBJ1-1	.	TRBV3-1/TRBV3-2	.	CASSQPLTGGNTEAFF	TGTGCCAGCAGCCAACCCCTTACGGGAGGGAACACTGAAGCTTTCTTT
16	TRBJ2-6	TRBD1	TRBV5-1	.	CASSTYRGTGANVLTF	TGCGCCAGCAGCACCTACAGGGGGACTGGGGCCAACGTCCTGACTTTC
14	TRBJ2-7	TRBD1	TRBV5-1	.	CASSSGTGSYEQYF	TGCGCCAGCAGTTCCGGGACAGGCTCCTACGAGCAGTACTTC
17	TRBJ2-3	TRBD2	TRBV3-1/TRBV3-2	.	CASSPGKLAGGADTQYF	TGTGCCAGCAGCCCGGGAAAACTAGCGGGAGGGGCAGATACGCAGTATTTT
17	TRBJ2-7	TRBD2	TRBV5-1	.	CASSLFGLAGVSYEQYF	TGCGCCAGCAGCTTGTTCGGACTAGCGGGAGTTTCCTACGAGCAGTACTTC
15	TRBJ2-7	TRBD2	TRBV7-9	.	CASSLAASGYYEQYF	TGTGCCAGCAGCTTAGCGGCTAGCGGGTACTACGAGCAGTACTTC
15	TRBJ2-5	TRBD1	TRBV24-1	.	CATSDAGQGGETQYF	TGTGCCACCAGTGATGCGGGACAGGGGGGGGAGACCCAGTACTTC
15	TRBJ2-3	TRBD2	TRBV5-4	.	CASSLPGGGTDTQYF	TGTGCCAGCAGCTTGCCGGGAGGGGGAACAGATACGCAGTATTTT
14	TRBJ1-5	.	TRBV18	.	CASSPGGSDQPQHF	TGTGCCAGCTCACCAGGGGGATCGGACCAGCCCCAGCATTTT
14	TRBJ1-1	.	TRBV19	.	CASSARWDATEAFF	TGTGCCAGTAGTGCCCGGTGGGATGCCACTGAAGCTTTCTTT
19	TRBJ1-5	.	TRBV7-8	once	CASSLAQVGSSTSNQPQHF	TGTGCCAGCAGCTTAGCCCAGGTTGGGAGCTCGACTAGCAATCAGCCCCAGCATTTT
17	TRBJ2-5	TRBD2	TRBV5-1	.	CASSPGLAGEGQETQYF	TGCGCCAGCAGCCCGGGACTAGCGGGAGAAGGCCAAGAGACCCAGTACTTC
16	TRBJ2-2	TRBD2	TRBV5-4	.	CASSPRTSGSTGELFF	TGTGCCAGCAGCCCAAGGACTAGCGGGAGCACCGGGGAGCTGTTTTTT
16	TRBJ2-5	.	TRBV6-6	.	CASSYSGDMPQETQYF	TGTGCCAGCAGTTACTCAGGGGACATGCCCCAGGAGACCCAGTACTTC
11	TRBJ1-1	.	TRBV15	few	CATSLGGEAFF	TGTGCCACCAGCCTCGGCGGTGAAGCTTTCTTT
17	TRBJ2-5	.	TRBV3-1/TRBV3-2	.	CASSLPPGTHLQETQYF	TGTGCCAGCAGCCTCCCCCCTGGAACCCATCTTCAAGAGACCCAGTACTTC
14	TRBJ1-1	.	TRBV6-5	.	CASRMDRMNTEAFF	TGTGCCAGCAGAATGGACCGGATGAACACTGAAGCTTTCTTT